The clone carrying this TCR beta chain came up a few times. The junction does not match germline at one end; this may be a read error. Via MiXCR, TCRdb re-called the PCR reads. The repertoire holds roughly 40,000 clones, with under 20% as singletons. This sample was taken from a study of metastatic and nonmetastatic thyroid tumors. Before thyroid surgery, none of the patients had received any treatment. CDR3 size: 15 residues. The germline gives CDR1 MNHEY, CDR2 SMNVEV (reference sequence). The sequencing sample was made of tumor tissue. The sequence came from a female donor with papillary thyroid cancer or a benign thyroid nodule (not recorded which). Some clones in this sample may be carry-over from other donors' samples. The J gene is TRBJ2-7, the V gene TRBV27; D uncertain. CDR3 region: CANSLSFVVSYEQYF. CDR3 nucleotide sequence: TGTGCCAACAGTTTATCGTTTGTGGTCTCCTACGAGCAGTACTTC.